Here is one T cell receptor beta chain with its context. Its antigen is currently not known. No base qualities exist here, and no much larger clone lies one base off it. The data are from a study of cytomegalovirus exposure and HLA in healthy donors (dated by TCRdb to about 2017). The study in broad terms: According to a later analysis, the approximately 120 validation repertoires were produced on the same platform as the approximately 620 repertoires of the first cohort. The study was designed to test whether signatures of past pathogen exposure could be identified by cataloging public T cell receptors. In addition to the first cohort of 500 to 850 subjects, a separate validation cohort of 130 or so different subjects was used. High-throughput TCR immunosequencing, statistical association of individual TCRs with disease status, and machine learning were combined to predict cytomegalovirus infection status.

Here is what the overall study found, with its caveats: It was suggested by the authors that the approach could potentially be generalized to other disease states and immunological phenotypes. The classifier was reported to diagnose cytomegalovirus status with high specificity and sensitivity in both the original and validation cohorts. In a later analysis, TCRs clustered in the first cohort were found to also tend to co-occur in the 120 validation repertoires, with 94% of cluster scores above 0. Most TCR sequences were observed very rarely across donors, whereas some public TCRs were present in many individuals. In the study, 150 to 200 TCR beta chains were listed as associated with cytomegalovirus. In vitro tests confirmed that a few of the cytomegalovirus-associated TCR beta chains recognize cytomegalovirus antigens. All 120 or so repertoires were used to score co-occurrence in the validation cohort in a later analysis, because that analysis had no HLA typing for the cohort.

Donors formed part of the validation cohort, which comprised over a hundred subjects and was distinct from the first cohort of under 850 subjects. Preparation of the library involved the immunoSEQ multiplex PCR assay. As for the authors' bioinformatics: To diagnose cytomegalovirus status from the catalog of TCR beta chain sequences, a statistical classification framework was built. TCRdb holds this immuneACCESS table with in-frame rearrangements only. Some clones are missing; in checked studies, unresolved V genes explain under half, and the rest has no known cause. D and trimming come from the DNA, and the V and J calls and clone size come from that table. The sample contains roughly 120,000 clones, roughly 86% of them found a single time. The top ten clones comprise under 5% of the sample. Counted from cysteine to phenylalanine, this CDR3 has 14 amino acids. Only the CDR3 DNA stays, 42 bases, in frame from base 1. V gives up 4 bases and J gives up 5 bases, and the segment between their germline ends measures 15 bases. CDR1 and CDR2 are read off the germline V gene as SGHDN and FVKESK.

Input material: PBMCs. This sequence originates from a man in his late teens or twenties in good health and CMV-seronegative. The chain couples TRBV14 to TRBJ2-7, with TRBD1 perhaps the D gene, on 5 matching bases. The DNA reads as follows: TGTGCCAGCAGCCCCCGCAGGGTAGTAGACGAGCAGTACTTC. Its coded protein is CASSPRRVVDEQYF. The full variable domain, with segments outside the CDR3 supplied by the reference TRBV14 and TRBJ2-7 proteins, appears as EAGVTQFPSHSVIEKGQTVTLRCDPISGHDNLYWYRRVMGKEIKFLLHFVKESKQDESGMPNNRFLAERTGGTYSTLKVQPAELEDSGVYFCASSPRRVVDEQYFGPGTRLTVT.